A few counts support the clone carrying this TCR beta chain. Germline trimming cut 7 bases from V and 14 bases from J; bases unmatched to any gene: 19. Germline loops: CDR1 MDHEN, CDR2 SYDVKM. The CDR3 covers 16 residues. Original data processing: The assay estimated nucleated cells by amplifying reference gene primers. Profiling relied on immunoSEQ multiplex PCR, and the TCRdb table lists in-frame clones only, not all of them. V, J and clone size were drawn from that table, and D and trimming were deduced from the DNA. The sample consists of about 70,000 clones, around 86% of them appearing once. This record belongs to a study of blood T cell repertoires in COVID-19. About the study: Specimens from acute and convalescent COVID-19 originated in the United States, Italy and Spain. Sample material is recorded as cDNA or gDNA derived from T cells, B-cell-depleted T cells, or PBMCs.

Sequencing input: peripheral blood. The TCR was taken from a human donor in a cohort sampled during active COVID-19. The chain combines TRBV28 with TRBJ1-6; 8 bases are a match to TRBD1. The CDR3 bases are TGTGCCAGCACCTCCTCAGCGGCCCAGGGGGCGAATACCCTCCACTTT. The encoded protein is CASTSSAAQGANTLHF. The entire variable domain, with the rest obtained from reference TRBV28 and TRBJ1-6, is as follows: DVKVTQSSRYLVKRTGEKVFLECVQDMDHENMFWYRQDPGLGLRLIYFSYDVKMKEKGDIPEGYSVSREKKERFSLILESASTNQTSMYLCASTSSAAQGANTLHFGNGTRLTVT.